Listed below are T cell receptor beta chains from one sample, sequenced in a study of tissue T cells after allogeneic stem cell transplantation. Measured with immunoSEQ multiplex PCR; TCRdb has only the in-frame clones, and not every one. Of about 43,000 clones detected, 92% appear once; the ten largest clones hold under 4%. Source: blood, taken before transplantation. The receptor set was obtained from a woman aged 35 to 69 who later had graft-versus-host disease after an allogeneic stem cell transplant. The CDR3 runs from the conserved cysteine through the conserved F or W. A D gene is named only where the DNA matches it firmly. Clone size appears in some rows only: once, few, many, or a class for an expanded clone.

v_call	clone_size	d_call	j_call	cdr3_nt	cdr3_aa
TRBV7-2	.	.	TRBJ2-7	TGTGCCAGCAGCTTACGGTCGGGTCAAGTCCGCGAGCAGTACTTC	CASSLRSGQVREQYF
TRBV5-1	once	.	TRBJ2-1	TGCGCCAGCAGCTTGGGAGGCGGTTACAATGAGCAGTTCTTC	CASSLGGGYNEQFF
TRBV6-1	.	TRBD2	TRBJ2-1	TGTGCCAGCAGTGAAGCCGGGGGGTGGACCTACAATGAGCAGTTCTTC	CASSEAGGWTYNEQFF
TRBV27	.	.	TRBJ2-1	TGTGCCAGCAGTTTAAGAGGGGGACTTAATGAGCAGTTCTTC	CASSLRGGLNEQFF
TRBV7-2	.	.	TRBJ1-2	TGTGCCAGCAGCCCCCAATCGGGCGCGGACTATGGCTACACCTTC	CASSPQSGADYGYTF
TRBV7-3	.	TRBD2	TRBJ2-5	TGTGCCAGCAGCCCCCTAGCGGGAGTTAGAGAGACCCAGTACTTC	CASSPLAGVRETQYF
TRBV2	.	.	TRBJ1-2	TGTGCCAGCAGTGGGAGGGTGGGCTACACCTTC	CASSGRVGYTF
TRBV23-1	.	TRBD2	TRBJ2-1	TGCGCCAGCAGTCCGACGACTCGAGCACGATCGAGCGGGGGTATAAATGAGCAGTTCTTC	CASSPTTRARSSGGINEQFF
TRBV4-1	.	.	TRBJ1-1	TGCGCCAGCAGCCAAGGGCCGAGGGGCGGCACTGAAGCTTTCTTT	CASSQGPRGGTEAFF
TRBV28	.	.	TRBJ1-5	TGTGCCAGCAGTCAGGAGAATCTTAATCAGCCCCAGCATTTT	CASSQENLNQPQHF
TRBV21-1	.	.	TRBJ2-7	TGTGCCAGCAGCAAAGGGGACAGCTACCCCTCCTACGAGCAGTACTTC	CASSKGDSYPSYEQYF
TRBV5-4	.	.	TRBJ1-4	TGTGCCAGCAGCTTGGGGGGCGGGGTACGGGGAGAAAAACTGTTTTTT	CASSLGGGVRGEKLFF
TRBV6-1	.	.	TRBJ2-3	TGTGCCAGCAGTGAAGTGGGAGATACGCAGTATTTT	CASSEVGDTQYF
TRBV4-3	.	.	TRBJ2-3	TGCGCCAGCAGCCAAGATATCGGTAGTCCAGATACGCAGTATTTT	CASSQDIGSPDTQYF
TRBV7-3	few	.	TRBJ2-2	TGTGCCAGCAGTCTTGGGGCTACCACCGGGGAGCTGTTTTTT	CASSLGATTGELFF
TRBV15	.	TRBD1	TRBJ2-5	TGTGCCACCAGCAGAGAAAAGGCAGGGGGCGTTCGGGAGACCCAGTACTTC	CATSREKAGGVRETQYF
TRBV2	.	TRBD1	TRBJ2-2	TGTGCCAGCAGGGGACAGGAGGCTGCCGGGGAGCTGTTTTTT	CASRGQEAAGELFF
TRBV28	few	.	TRBJ2-3	TGTGCCAGCAGTTTATCGGACGATACGCAGTATTTT	CASSLSDDTQYF
TRBV6-2/TRBV6-3	.	TRBD2	TRBJ2-1	TGTGCCAGCAGTTTTCACCGGGACTATGGATTCAATGAGCAGTTCTTC	CASSFHRDYGFNEQFF
TRBV7-2	.	TRBD2	TRBJ2-1	TGTGCCAGCAGCTTGAGGGCTAGCGGGAGTAGTGAGCAGTTCTTC	CASSLRASGSSEQFF
TRBV6-2/TRBV6-3	.	.	TRBJ2-7	TGTGCCAGCAGTTACCGGGGGCGCCCCTACGAGCAGTACTTC	CASSYRGRPYEQYF
TRBV19	.	.	TRBJ1-2	TGTGCCAGTGGTGGGGGGACCCCATTTTATGGCTACACCTTC	CASGGGTPFYGYTF
TRBV5-6	.	.	TRBJ2-7	TGTGCCAGCAGCTTGGTATTGAGTTACGAGCAGTACTTC	CASSLVLSYEQYF
TRBV28	.	TRBD1	TRBJ1-1	TGTGCCAGCAGCCCTCCGGGACAGTACACTGAAGCTTTCTTT	CASSPPGQYTEAFF
TRBV5-4	.	.	TRBJ1-2	TGTGCCAGCAGCCGTAATGGCTATGGCTACACCTTC	CASSRNGYGYTF
TRBV21-1	.	.	TRBJ1-1	TGTGCCAGCAGCAAAGATTTGACACCTACTGGGAACACTGAAGCTTTCTTT	CASSKDLTPTGNTEAFF
TRBV11-2	once	.	TRBJ2-5	TGTGCCAGCAGCTTTGGGGTGGTAGAGACCCAGTACTTC	CASSFGVVETQYF
TRBV2	.	TRBD2	TRBJ2-1	TGTGCCAGCAGGTCAGCGGGACCCGGGAATGAGCAGTTCTTC	CASRSAGPGNEQFF
TRBV19	.	.	TRBJ1-5	TGTGCCAGTAGCGACCCACCAGGCAATCAGCCCCAGCATTTT	CASSDPPGNQPQHF